The clone carrying this T cell receptor beta chain appeared a single time. These data originate in a study of STAT5B mutations in CD4+ large granular lymphocyte leukemia. Only in-frame clones appear in the TCRdb table, and some are missing; sequencing was by immunoSEQ multiplex PCR. The data hold some 40,000 clones, with about four fifths observed a single time. The CDR3 loop spans 19 amino acids. V dropped 4 bases and J dropped 0; count of bases not matched to a gene: 14. Germline V gives CDR1 SGHRS, CDR2 YFSETQ. The receptor's source is a human donor in good health. Sequenced input: CD4+ T cells from blood buffy coats. This chain joins TRBV5-1 and TRBJ2-1, with TRBD1 matching over 9 bases. In nucleotides, the CDR3 is TGCGCCAGCAGCGGTAGGGACAGGGCCTTCCTGAGCTCCTACAATGAGCAGTTCTTC. Its translation is CASSGRDRAFLSSYNEQFF.